This TCR beta chain was identified in a study of response to subunit inactivated influenza vaccine. Broader study findings: After each seasonal influenza vaccination, few new T cells are recruited, the authors suggested.

TCRdb called the RT-PCR reads again in MiXCR, with one record for every CDR3 protein. Seen here are over 750,000 distinct CDR3 sequences, around 21% observed once, and the top ten hold 10% to 13%. Details on this clonotype: Its antigen remains unidentified.

Germline V gene data show CDR1 as WNHNN and CDR2 as SYGVQD (reference sequence). There are 17 residues in the CDR3. J lost 0 bases, V lost 6 bases, and 12 bases had no gene match. This TCR derives from a man in his fifties who received an inactivated influenza vaccine. V and J are TRBV10-1 and TRBJ2-3, with 7 bases that match TRBD1. Source: PBMCs from blood, taken less than 6 days after vaccination. This CDR3 is CASSRHIGDRSTDTQYF. The CDR3 DNA reads as TGCGCCAGCAGCCGCCATATAGGGGACAGAAGCACAGATACGCAGTATTTT.